These 3 T cell receptor beta chains share one sample of origin, sequenced in a study of vaccination effects on CD4 cells after COVID-19. Which antigens these TCRs recognize remains unknown. In the ViraFEST assay, antigen-specific CD4+ clonotypes were identified by expansion after peptide-pool stimulation. Once cultured for roughly ten days, the cells underwent separation to obtain CD4+ T cells. Two-dose BNT162b2 or mRNA-1273 vaccination was given to participants. Clones were read by immunoSEQ multiplex PCR, and TCRdb kept only the in-frame ones, dropping some. The table has approximately 24,000 clones, 60% to 80% seen once. The sample was CD4+ T cells from PBMCs cultured with HCoV-NL63 spike peptides, taken after COVID-19 vaccination. The receptors were sampled from a human donor who received a COVID-19 vaccine.

This clone was seen a few times. The chain joins TRBV4-2 to TRBJ1-3, with 7 bases aligning to TRBD1. V lost 0 bases to trimming and J lost 3 bases; unmatched junction nucleotides: 8. In germline, CDR1 is LGHNA, CDR2 YNFKEQ. This CDR3 is 17 amino acids long. The CDR3 DNA sequence: TGTGCCAGCAGCCAAGAAGGCGCGACAGGGTATGGAAACACCATATATTTT. Translated, it gives CASSQEGATGYGNTIYF.

The chain carries TRBV27 and TRBJ2-5, with D maybe TRBD2 (5 bases). Germline lookup yields CDR1 MNHEY and CDR2 SMNVEV (reference sequence). There are 14 residues in the CDR3. Between the trimmed V and J ends, which lost 2 bases and 5 bases, there was a span of 12 bases. The DNA of the CDR3 is TGTGCCAGCAGTTTAGCGGGTCGGCGCGAGACCCAGTACTTC. The encoded protein is CASSLAGRRETQYF.

The V gene is TRBV9, the J gene TRBJ2-3, with TRBD2 matching 7 bases. The CDR3 sequence is 14 residues long. The trim removed 0 bases at V and 9 bases at J, leaving 7 bases unmatched. Germline assignment: CDR1 SGDLS and CDR2 YYNGEE. The CDR3 DNA sequence: TGTGCCAGCAGCGTAGGCGGGAGAGGAGGCACGCAGTATTTT. It translates to CASSVGGRGGTQYF.